The 30 T cell receptor beta chains below all came from one sample that was sequenced in a study of T cells in Graves' hyperthyroidism and ophthalmopathy. RNA transcripts gave rise to amplified TCR beta CDR3 regions. A set of HTBI primers served as the primers for a first-round RT-PCR of the TCR CDR3. TCRdb ran MiXCR on the multiplex PCR reads and lists one entry per CDR3 protein. The data hold about 840,000 distinct CDR3 sequences, with roughly 40% observed a single time. Sample: blood. Receptors originate from a man aged 18 to 35 with Graves' hyperthyroidism.

The genes are TRBV25-1 and TRBJ1-1; no definite D call. Trimming took 9 bases from V and 1 from J, leaving 9 bases between them. This CDR3 is 12 amino acids long. Germline CDR1 is MGHDK and CDR2 is SYGVNS. The CDR3 nucleotides read TGTGCCAGTGTGGCAAGGAACACTGAAGCTTTCTTT. This gives the protein CASVARNTEAFF.

This clonotype was seen a handful of times. The CDR3 DNA reads as TGCGCCAGCAGCAGGCACAACTCCTACGAGCAGTACTTC. Its translation is CASSRHNSYEQYF. The chain combines TRBV5-1 with TRBJ2-7; no definite D call. CDR1 is SGHRS, CDR2 YFSETQ, per germline. This CDR3 comprises 13 residues. V shed 4 bases and J shed 0 bases, with 8 bases lying between them. Variable domain in full (rest from reference TRBV5-1 and TRBJ2-7): KAGVTQTPRYLIKTRGQQVTLSCSPISGHRSVSWYQQTPGQGLQFLFEYFSETQRNKGNFPGRFSGRQFSNSRSEMNVSTLELGDSALYLCASSRHNSYEQYFGPGTRLTVT.

With regard to this clonotype: Possible read error: a much larger clone is one base away. The CDR3 sequence is CASSSSGLPEKLFF. The CDR3 nucleotides are TGTGCCAGCAGCTCCTCGGGACTGCCTGAGAAACTGTTTTTT. This chain connects TRBV7-2 to TRBJ1-4; TRBD1 is a possible D gene (5 bases). Trimming took 4 bases from V and 11 from J, leaving 17 bases between them. In germline, CDR1 is SGHTA, CDR2 FQGNSA. There are 14 residues in the CDR3.

This clonotype was detected ten times or more. The rearrangement uses TRBV2 and TRBJ2-5, with 9 bases that match TRBD2. This CDR3 is built from 14 residues. The V gene end was trimmed by 10 bases and the J gene end by 3 bases; junction bases not matched to a gene: 9. In germline, CDR1 is SNHLY, CDR2 FYNNEI. CDR3 in DNA: TGTGCCACGGTACAGCGGGGGGTGAAAGAGACCCAGTACTTC. As protein: CATVQRGVKETQYF. Supplemented by reference TRBV2 and TRBJ2-5, the full variable domain reads EPEVTQTPSHQVTQMGQEVILRCVPISNHLYFYWYRQILGQKVEFLVSFYNNEISEKSEIFDDQFSVERPDGSNFTLKIRSTKLEDSAMYFCATVQRGVKETQYFGPGTRLLVL.

This clonotype was detected ten times or more. The chain joins TRBV9 to TRBJ1-2; 9 bases agree with TRBD1. Germline V CDR1 and CDR2: SGDLS, YYNGEE. J lost 0 bases, V lost 3 bases, and 0 bases had no gene match. This CDR3 has 14 residues. CDR3 nucleotides: TGTGCCAGCAGCGGACAGGGGGCTAACTATGGCTACACCTTC. Protein: CASSGQGANYGYTF.

V is TRBV20-1 and J is TRBJ1-1; the D gene is possibly TRBD1 (6 bases). V was cut by 1 base and J by 4 bases, with 13 bases left in between. This CDR3 comprises 14 residues. The V gene's germline CDR1 is DFQATT and CDR2 SNEGSKA (reference sequence). The CDR3 DNA reads TGCAGTGCTAGAGTCCTACAGGGAATCACTGAAGCTTTCTTT. It is translated as CSARVLQGITEAFF.

V is TRBV11-3 and J is TRBJ2-7; 7 nucleotides align to TRBD1. The V segment lost 5 bases and the J segment 2 bases; nucleotides outside the gene matches: 6. The CDR3 is made up of 14 amino acids. The germline V gene has CDR1 SGHNT and CDR2 YENEEA. The CDR3 is CASSQTGQAYEQYF. CDR3 coding DNA: TGTGCCAGCAGCCAGACCGGACAGGCCTACGAGCAGTACTTC.

This clonotype showed up just a few times. This rearrangement joins TRBV12-3 or TRBV12-4 to TRBJ1-6; the D is unclear. The CDR3 has 14 residues. V was trimmed by 6 bases and J by 8 bases, leaving 14 bases between them. As DNA, the CDR3 is TGTGCCAGCAGACCCGATGGCTGGGATTCACCCCTCCACTTT. This codes for CASRPDGWDSPLHF.

The sample holds one count of this clonotype. The chain recombines TRBV11-1 with TRBJ1-1, with 9 bases aligning to TRBD1. CDR3 size: 15 residues. Germline lookup yields CDR1 SGHAT and CDR2 FQDESV (reference sequence). After removal of 5 bases from V and 6 bases from J, the junction contained 10 bases not matched to a gene. CDR3 loop: CASSRDRGGSPEAFF. In DNA form, the CDR3 reads TGTGCCAGCAGCCGAGACAGGGGGGGTTCCCCTGAAGCTTTCTTT.

In its sample, this clonotype was seen many times. The gene calls are TRBV7-9 and TRBJ1-1; D is uncertain. Trimming shortened V by 7 bases and J by 6 bases, and 12 bases separated the two germline ends. The CDR3 covers 12 residues. Germline lookup yields CDR1 SEHNR and CDR2 FQNEAQ (reference sequence). CDR3 loop: CASINDGAEAFF. The CDR3 DNA reads TGTGCCAGCATCAACGACGGGGCTGAAGCTTTCTTT.

The gene calls are TRBV6-5 and TRBJ1-5; possibly TRBD1 for D (5 bases). The CDR3 is made up of 14 amino acids. In germline, CDR1 is MNHEY, CDR2 SVGAGI. Between the trimmed V and J ends, which lost 5 bases and 3 bases, there was a span of 11 bases. CDR3 protein: CASSPLGDNQPQHF. Here the CDR3 DNA reads TGTGCCAGCAGTCCCTTAGGGGACAATCAGCCCCAGCATTTT.

This clonotype was picked up one time. This chain uses TRBV19 with TRBJ1-1; D uncertain. The CDR3 has 14 amino acids. Germline V lookup: CDR1 LNHDA, CDR2 SQIVND (reference sequence). V was clipped by 8 bases and J by 0 bases, with 13 bases between them. Here the CDR3 DNA reads TGTGCCAGTTCCGCCCTCCCTTTGAACACTGAAGCTTTCTTT. Translating it yields CASSALPLNTEAFF. Full variable domain (missing parts from reference TRBV19 and TRBJ1-1): DGGITQSPKYLFRKEGQNVTLSCEQNLNHDAMYWYRQDPGQGLRLIYYSQIVNDFQKGDIAEGYSVSREKKESFPLTVTSAQKNPTAFYLCASSALPLNTEAFFGQGTRLTVV.

CDR3 in DNA: TGTGCCACCAGCAGTGCGACCGAAAACTATGGCTACACCTTC. Translated: CATSSATENYGYTF. The rearrangement uses TRBV15 and TRBJ1-2, with no clear D. In germline, CDR1 is LNHNV, CDR2 YYDKDF (reference sequence). The CDR3 runs 14 residues. The V gene lost 3 bases and the J gene lost 2 bases, with 10 bases spanning the gap.

V and J are TRBV9 and TRBJ1-2; D gene unclear. Germline V gives CDR1 SGDLS, CDR2 YYNGEE. The V and J ends lost 4 bases and 4 bases respectively, with 11 bases between them. The CDR3 runs 13 residues. The CDR3 region has the DNA TGTGCCAGCAGCACCTCAGGAACCTATGGCTACACCTTC. Translation gives CASSTSGTYGYTF.

The chain links TRBV10-3 to TRBJ1-1; 9 positions match TRBD1. Germline V lookup: CDR1 ENHRY, CDR2 SYGVKD. The J segment lost 11 bases and the V segment lost 3 bases, leaving 10 bases of the junction unmatched. This CDR3 contains 14 residues. The CDR3 DNA reads as TGTGCCATCAGTGATCCGGGACAGGGCACTGGGGCTTTCTTT. It encodes CAISDPGQGTGAFF.

The V gene is TRBV3-1, the J gene TRBJ2-5; 10 bases line up with TRBD1. This CDR3 has 14 residues. With V trimmed by 3 bases and J by 3 bases, 1 base remained unmatched. Germline-derived CDR1 and CDR2 are LGHDT and YNNKEL (reference sequence). The chain's CDR3 is CASSQTGGEETQYF. The DNA of the CDR3 is TGTGCCAGCAGCCAGACAGGGGGCGAAGAGACCCAGTACTTC.

Comments on this clonotype: A read error may be the cause here, since a much bigger clone is one base away. The chain links TRBV7-6 to TRBJ2-7, with TRBD1 matching 7 bases. The germline CDR1 and CDR2 sequences are SGHVS and FNYEAQ. V dropped 4 bases and J dropped 6; count of bases not matched to a gene: 12. The CDR3 is made up of 15 amino acids. DNA for the CDR3: TGTGCCAGCAGCTCCTCGTCCGGGACAGCAACCGAGCAGTACTTC. It specifies CASSSSSGTATEQYF.

This clonotype turned up a few times. V is TRBV12-3 or TRBV12-4 and J is TRBJ1-5; tentative D call: TRBD1 (5 bases). The CDR3 loop spans 13 amino acids. Trimming took off 4 bases at V and 7 bases at J, with 11 bases between the two ends. The CDR3, as DNA: TGTGCCAGCAGTTGGAGAGGGGTACAGCCCCAGCATTTT. Protein: CASSWRGVQPQHF.

This clonotype was counted between two and nine times. The V and J genes are TRBV2 and TRBJ1-4; a weak D match, TRBD1 (6 bases). V lost 2 bases and J lost 7, with 11 bases in between. The CDR3 contains 14 residues. Looked up from germline, CDR1 is SNHLY and CDR2 is FYNNEI. The CDR3 spells CASSETGLLEKLFF. The CDR3 DNA follows: TGTGCCAGCAGTGAAACAGGGTTGCTTGAAAAACTGTTTTTT.

This clonotype showed up just a few times. The gene calls are TRBV15 and TRBJ2-7; D is uncertain. Germline V CDR1 and CDR2: LNHNV, YYDKDF (reference sequence). V lost 0 bases to trimming and J lost 2 bases, with 20 bases between them. The CDR3 sequence is 18 residues long. CDR3 in amino acids: CATSRDERPTEKPYEQYF. The CDR3 DNA reads as TGTGCCACCAGCAGAGATGAACGGCCTACCGAGAAACCCTACGAGCAGTACTTC.

This chain uses TRBV5-1 with TRBJ2-7, with TRBD2 matching over 9 bases. CDR1 is SGHRS, CDR2 YFSETQ, per germline. The CDR3 is made up of 13 amino acids. The ends lost 5 bases at V and 12 bases at J; junction bases unmatched: 12. The CDR3 region has the DNA TGCGCCAGCAGTCCGGTTAGCGGGAGTGAATTGTACTTC. It yields the protein CASSPVSGSELYF.

This clonotype was observed many times. The rearrangement joins TRBV7-9 to TRBJ1-6; 9 bases agree with TRBD1. Germline CDR1 reads SEHNR; CDR2 reads FQNEAQ (reference sequence). V trimming: 5 bases; J trimming: 7 bases; junction bases outside the gene matches: 9. There are 16 residues in the CDR3. The CDR3 bases are TGTGCCAGCAGCCTAGGGGACAGGGAAGGCAATTCACCCCTCCACTTT. It codes for CASSLGDREGNSPLHF.

This clonotype was seen more than once but under ten times. The V gene is TRBV7-9, the J gene TRBJ2-5, with 7 nucleotides matching TRBD1. Looked up from germline, CDR1 is SEHNR and CDR2 is FQNEAQ (reference sequence). CDR3 length: 17 residues. Germline trimming cut 5 bases from V and 1 base from J; bases unmatched to any gene: 13. The chain's CDR3 is CASSLGATGLPQETQYF. The DNA of the CDR3 is TGTGCCAGCAGCCTTGGGGCGACAGGGCTCCCCCAAGAGACCCAGTACTTC. The full variable domain, its missing parts supplied by reference TRBV7-9 and TRBJ2-5, is DTGVSQNPRHKITKRGQNVTFRCDPISEHNRLYWYRQTLGQGPEFLTYFQNEAQLEKSRLLSDRFSAERPKGSFSTLEIQRTEQGDSAMYLCASSLGATGLPQETQYFGPGTRLLVL.

This clonotype was counted many times. The rearrangement links TRBV2 to TRBJ2-5; D is unclear. Trimming left V 6 bases short and J 4 bases short, with 9 bases between. The germline V gene has CDR1 SNHLY and CDR2 FYNNEI. The CDR3 has 12 amino acids. CDR3 DNA sequence: TGTGCCAGCAGGGGCGGCTCAGAGACCCAGTACTTC. Translation: CASRGGSETQYF.

Only a few counts were recorded for this clonotype. In this CDR3 the conserved last residue, phenylalanine or tryptophan, is missing, so a read error is likely. The DNA is omitted, as the CDR3 cannot be located on it reliably, and the CDR3 follows TCRdb's listing. J is TRBJ2-7 and V is TRBV2; TRBD2 is the table's D call and was not checked against the DNA. Per germline, CDR1 SNHLY and CDR2 FYNNEI. Including both end residues, the CDR3 is 8 amino acids long. This chain's CDR3 is CASSLGGP.

This clonotype was seen a few times. The chain couples TRBV7-7 to TRBJ1-4, with D uncertain. CDR3 size: 13 residues. CDR1 is SSHAT, CDR2 FNYEAQ, per germline (reference sequence). The CDR3 DNA is TGTGCTGGCAGCTTAGCGACGAATGAAAAACTGTTTTTT. As protein: CAGSLATNEKLFF.

Comments on this clonotype: This likely comes from a read error, as the CDR3 has no conserved phenylalanine or tryptophan at its end. J is TRBJ1-1 and V is TRBV12-3 or TRBV12-4; TRBD1 aligns across 7 bases. V lost 2 bases, J lost 1 base, and 1 base stayed unmatched. This CDR3 has 14 residues. Written as DNA, the CDR3 is TGTGCCAGCAGTTTACGGGACAGGAACACTGAAGCTTTCCTT. Its protein is CASSLRDRNTEAFL.

This clonotype appeared a few times. The genes are TRBV19 and TRBJ1-1, with 7 positions matching TRBD1. The junction had 11 bases not matched to a gene; V was cut back by 9 bases and J by 4 bases. Germline lookup yields CDR1 LNHDA and CDR2 SQIVND (reference sequence). The length of the CDR3 is 14 residues. The chain's CDR3 is CASSQQTGITEAFF. In nucleotides, the CDR3 is TGTGCCAGCAGCCAACAGACAGGGATCACTGAAGCTTTCTTT.

Concerning this clonotype: Sequence at one end of the junction differs from germline and may be a read error. J is TRBJ1-1 and V is TRBV14; 10 bases fit TRBD1. This CDR3 has 15 residues. CDR1 and CDR2 from the germline V gene are SGHDN and FVKESK. DNA for the CDR3: TGTGCCAGCAGCCACATGGGACAGGGGTACACTGAAACTTTCTTT. Translating it yields CASSHMGQGYTETFF.

At least ten counts were recorded for this clonotype. V gene TRBV9 combines with J gene TRBJ1-2, with 7 positions matching TRBD1. This CDR3 is built from 15 residues. The ends lost 0 bases at V and 3 bases at J; junction bases unmatched: 5. Germline CDR1 and CDR2: SGDLS and YYNGEE. CDR3: CASSVVGTDHYGYTF. CDR3 sequence (DNA): TGTGCCAGCAGCGTAGTTGGGACAGACCACTATGGCTACACCTTC.